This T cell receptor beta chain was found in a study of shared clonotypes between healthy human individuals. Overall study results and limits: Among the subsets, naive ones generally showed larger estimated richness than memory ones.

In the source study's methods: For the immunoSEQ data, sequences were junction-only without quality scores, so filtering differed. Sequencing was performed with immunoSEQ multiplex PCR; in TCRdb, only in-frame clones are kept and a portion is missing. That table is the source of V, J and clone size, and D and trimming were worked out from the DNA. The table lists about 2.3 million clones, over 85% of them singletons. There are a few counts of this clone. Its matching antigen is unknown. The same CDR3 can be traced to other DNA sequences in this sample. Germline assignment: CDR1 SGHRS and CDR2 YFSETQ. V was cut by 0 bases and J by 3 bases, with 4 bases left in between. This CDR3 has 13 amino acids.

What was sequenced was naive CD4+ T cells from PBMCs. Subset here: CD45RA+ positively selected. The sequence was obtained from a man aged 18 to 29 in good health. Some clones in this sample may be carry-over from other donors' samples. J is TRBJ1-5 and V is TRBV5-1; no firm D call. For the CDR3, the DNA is TGCGCCAGCAGCTTGGGTCCCAATCAGCCCCAGCATTTT. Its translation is CASSLGPNQPQHF.